The clone carrying this T cell receptor beta chain was seen many times. Its antigen is still unknown. CDR1 LNHNV and CDR2 YYDKDF come from the germline V gene (reference sequence). The CDR3 has 15 amino acids. V lost 2 bases and J lost 9, with 14 bases in between. This specimen comes from a study of Graves' ophthalmopathy and Graves' hyperthyroidism. Study-level results: Separation of ophthalmopathy from stable hyperthyroidism was achieved by a 13-signature model, at roughly 88% sensitivity and 81.08% specificity.

Amplification of the TCR beta CDR3 regions used RNA transcripts (as template). In the first round, RT-PCR was carried out with HTBI primers, and a multiplex PCR formed the second round. TCRdb redid the calling of the multiplex PCR reads with MiXCR, one entry per CDR3 protein. The repertoire holds about 380,000 distinct CDR3 sequences, with approximately 15% as singletons. The receptor comes from a woman between 18 and 29 years old with stable Graves' hyperthyroidism. The specimen sequenced was peripheral blood. V gene TRBV15 combines with J gene TRBJ1-6; a weak D match, TRBD1 (6 bases). The CDR3 bases are TGTGCCACCAGCAGAAAGTCAGGGGAGGGTTCACCCCTCCACTTT. Its protein product is CATSRKSGEGSPLHF.